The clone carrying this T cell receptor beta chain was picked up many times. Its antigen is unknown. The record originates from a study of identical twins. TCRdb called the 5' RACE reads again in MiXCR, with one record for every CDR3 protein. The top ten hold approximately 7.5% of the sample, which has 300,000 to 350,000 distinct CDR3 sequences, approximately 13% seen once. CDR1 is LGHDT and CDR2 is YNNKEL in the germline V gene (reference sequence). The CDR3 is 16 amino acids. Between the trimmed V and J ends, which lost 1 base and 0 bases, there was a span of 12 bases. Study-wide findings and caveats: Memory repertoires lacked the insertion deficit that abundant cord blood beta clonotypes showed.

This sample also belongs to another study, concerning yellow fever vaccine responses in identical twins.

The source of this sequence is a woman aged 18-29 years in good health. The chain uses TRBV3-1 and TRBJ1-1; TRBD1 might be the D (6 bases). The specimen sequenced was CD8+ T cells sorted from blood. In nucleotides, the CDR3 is TGTGCCAGCAGCCAAGCTACAGGGACCCTGAACACTGAAGCTTTCTTT. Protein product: CASSQATGTLNTEAFF.